Sequencing of this TCR beta chain was carried out in a study of OX40 agonist ivuxolimab in advanced cancers. Findings of the study overall: In a subset of nonresponders, normalized T-cell clonal expansion was also low.

A remark on this clone: Its antigen is unknown.

The repertoire was sequenced with immunoSEQ multiplex PCR; TCRdb's copy has only in-frame clones and lacks some. This sample has 55,000 to 70,000 clones, with around four fifths found just once. This CDR3 region has 14 residues. Germline assignment: CDR1 KGHSH and CDR2 LQKENI. V was clipped by 5 bases and J by 6 bases; unmatched bases: 3. The sample in question was CD4+ or CD8+ T cells sorted from blood, obtained in a trial of the OX40 agonist ivuxolimab. The sequence came from an adult with an advanced solid tumor such as melanoma, head and neck, liver or kidney cancer. The chain combines TRBV18 with TRBJ2-7; 14 positions match TRBD2. CDR3 in DNA: TGTGCCAGCTCATCGGGACTAGCGGGAGCCGAGCAGTACTTC. Its translation is CASSSGLAGAEQYF.